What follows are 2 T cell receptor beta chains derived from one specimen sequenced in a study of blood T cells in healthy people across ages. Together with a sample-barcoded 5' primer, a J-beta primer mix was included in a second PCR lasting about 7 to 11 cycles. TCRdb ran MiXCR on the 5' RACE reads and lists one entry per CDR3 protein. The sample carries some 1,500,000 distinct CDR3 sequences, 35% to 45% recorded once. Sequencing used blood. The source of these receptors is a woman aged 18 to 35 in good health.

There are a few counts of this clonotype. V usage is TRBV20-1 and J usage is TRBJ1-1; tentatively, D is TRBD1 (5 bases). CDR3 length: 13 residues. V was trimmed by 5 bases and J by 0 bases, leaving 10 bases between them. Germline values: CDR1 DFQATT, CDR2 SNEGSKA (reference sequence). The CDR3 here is CSARRDVNTEAFF. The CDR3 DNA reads TGCAGTGCTCGGAGGGACGTGAACACTGAAGCTTTCTTT.

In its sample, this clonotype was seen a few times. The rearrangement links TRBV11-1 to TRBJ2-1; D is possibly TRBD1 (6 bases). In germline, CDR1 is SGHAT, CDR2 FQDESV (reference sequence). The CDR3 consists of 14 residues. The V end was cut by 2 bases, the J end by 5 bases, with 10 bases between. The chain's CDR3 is CASSLNRAHNEQFF. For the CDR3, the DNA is TGTGCCAGCAGCTTAAACAGGGCCCACAATGAGCAGTTCTTC.